This T cell receptor beta chain originates from a study of blood T cells in healthy people across ages. Each sample had at least 6.5 million PBMCs isolated. The authors ran a second PCR of roughly 6 to 12 cycles using a sample-barcoded 5' primer and a J-beta primer mix. Every sample returned 2.5 million or more CDR3-containing paired-end reads. Each CDR3 protein gets one entry after TCRdb re-called the 5' RACE reads with MiXCR. In the table there are 780,000 or so distinct CDR3 sequences, about 53% of which are singletons. The CDR3 has 15 amino acids. The germline V and J ends were trimmed by 3 bases and 5 bases, with 13 bases remaining between them.

The V and J genes are TRBV12-3 or TRBV12-4 and TRBJ2-2; tentatively, D is TRBD1 (6 bases). This receptor was obtained from a man older than 75 in good health. Sequencing was performed on blood. The CDR3 coding sequence is TGTGCCAGCAGTTTCGACAGGAGGAGAACCGGGGAGCTGTTTTTT. Residues: CASSFDRRRTGELFF.